The 29 T cell receptor beta chains presented below share a single source sample, sequenced in a study of T-cell reconstitution after alpha-beta-depleted transplantation in children. Using unique molecular identifiers, the investigators prepared the TCRbeta library. TCRdb used MiXCR to reprocess the PCR reads, holding one entry per CDR3 protein. The repertoire holds hundreds of thousands of distinct CDR3 sequences, with roughly 13% as singletons. Sequences were derived from PBMCs, sampled before TCRalphabeta/CD19-depleted stem cell transplant. These receptors originate from a girl aged 2 to 9 with congenital amegakaryocytic thrombocytopenia, due to receive a stem cell transplant.

Worth noting for this clonotype: A read error may explain this, as a much larger clone is one base away. The V and J genes are TRBV24-1 and TRBJ2-7; unclear D gene. V gave up 1 base and J gave up 3 bases, with 0 bases separating them. Germline V gene data show CDR1 as KGHDR and CDR2 as SFDVKD. This CDR3 spans 11 amino acids. The CDR3 region is CATSDFYEQYF. CDR3 coding DNA: TGTGCCACCAGTGATTTCTACGAGCAGTACTTC.

This clonotype was recorded a few times. The chain links TRBV5-6 to TRBJ2-3, with D unresolved. The germline CDR1 and CDR2 sequences are SGHDT and YYEEEE. There are 15 residues in the CDR3. V was trimmed by 0 bases and J by 0 bases, leaving 8 bases between them. The CDR3 sequence: CASSLGSLSTDTQYF. For the CDR3, the DNA is TGTGCCAGCAGCTTGGGGAGTTTAAGCACAGATACGCAGTATTTT.

In this sample, this clonotype turned up many times. The V gene is TRBV5-1, the J gene TRBJ2-5; D is uncertain. Deletions cut 0 bases from V and 3 bases from J, with 6 bases between. The length of the CDR3 is 13 residues. CDR1 is SGHRS, CDR2 YFSETQ, per germline. As DNA, the CDR3 is TGCGCCAGCAGCTTGGCACCGAAAGAGACCCAGTACTTC. Residues: CASSLAPKETQYF.

The chain recombines TRBV5-1 with TRBJ2-7, with TRBD2 as a possible D gene (5 bases). Germline CDR1 reads SGHRS; CDR2 reads YFSETQ. V lost 2 bases, J lost 7 bases, and 16 bases lay in between. This CDR3 has 14 amino acids. CDR3 protein: CASSFDGLVREQYF. CDR3 bases: TGCGCCAGCAGCTTTGACGGACTGGTGAGGGAGCAGTACTTC. Variable domain in full (rest from reference TRBV5-1 and TRBJ2-7): KAGVTQTPRYLIKTRGQQVTLSCSPISGHRSVSWYQQTPGQGLQFLFEYFSETQRNKGNFPGRFSGRQFSNSRSEMNVSTLELGDSALYLCASSFDGLVREQYFGPGTRLTVT.

The CDR3, as DNA: TGCGCCAGCTCCACCGGAGGGGGCACCGAGAGGGCAGATACGCAGTATTTT. Translation gives CASSTGGGTERADTQYF. V is TRBV5-1 and J is TRBJ2-3; a weak D match, TRBD1 (7 bases). This CDR3 comprises 17 residues. The germline CDR1 and CDR2 sequences are SGHRS and YFSETQ. V lost 7 bases and J lost 4, with 25 bases in between.

The chain carries TRBV20-1 and TRBJ2-5; 10 bases match TRBD2. Looked up from germline, CDR1 is DFQATT and CDR2 is SNEGSKA (reference sequence). Germline trimming cut 1 base from V and 5 bases from J; bases unmatched to any gene: 13. CDR3 length: 17 amino acids. As DNA, the CDR3 is TGCAGTGCTAGAGGGCCTAGCGGGAGAAATGTTGGGGAGACCCAGTACTTC. Its protein product is CSARGPSGRNVGETQYF.

This clonotype was seen many times. This rearrangement joins TRBV4-1 to TRBJ2-5, with 10 bases identical to TRBD1. J was trimmed by 3 bases and V by 4 bases; bases with no gene match: 8. CDR1 is MGHRA, CDR2 YSYEKL, per germline. This CDR3 region has 16 residues. CDR3 coding DNA: TGCGCCAGCAGCCCAGAGGGAGGGACAGGGGAAGAGACCCAGTACTTC. Translated: CASSPEGGTGEETQYF.

This clonotype was observed once. V is TRBV20-1 and J is TRBJ2-1; 7 bases line up with TRBD1. Germline V CDR1 and CDR2: DFQATT, SNEGSKA (reference sequence). This CDR3 is built from 13 residues. CDR3 in amino acids: CGTRRQGSNEQFF. The DNA for the CDR3 is TGCGGTACTAGACGACAGGGTAGCAATGAGCAGTTCTTC.

This clonotype was counted at least ten times. The chain couples TRBV20-1 to TRBJ2-7; 7 bases match TRBD1. This CDR3 is built from 13 residues. CDR1 is DFQATT, CDR2 SNEGSKA, per germline (reference sequence). Trimming took 5 bases from V and 4 from J; bases not matched to a gene: 8. CDR3 in DNA: TGCAGTGCTGAAGGACAGGCCACGTACGAGCAGTACTTC. Its translation: CSAEGQATYEQYF.

This clonotype has at least ten counts. The chain combines TRBV6-5 with TRBJ1-2; 8 bases align to TRBD1. V shed 10 bases, J shed 4 bases, and the junction held 2 bases outside the gene matches. The CDR3 length is 11 residues. Per germline, CDR1 MNHEY and CDR2 SVGAGI. The CDR3 here is CAIGTGYGYTF. The CDR3 bases are TGTGCCATAGGGACAGGCTATGGCTACACCTTC.

This clonotype came up a few times. The chain links TRBV5-1 to TRBJ1-1; 9 positions agree with TRBD1. J gave up 9 bases and V 7 bases, and 13 bases lay outside the gene matches. Germline CDR1 is SGHRS and CDR2 is YFSETQ. The CDR3 runs to 14 residues. The CDR3 DNA is TGCGCCAGCGGACGGGGGACAGGGACTATTCAAGCTTTCTTT. Translating gives CASGRGTGTIQAFF.

The chain combines TRBV7-2 with TRBJ2-7, with D unclear. Trimming took off 6 bases at V and 6 bases at J, with 15 bases between the two ends. The V gene's germline CDR1 is SGHTA and CDR2 FQGNSA. The CDR3 runs to 13 residues. The CDR3 spells CASSLPPLGEQYF. CDR3 nucleotides: TGTGCCAGCAGTCTCCCTCCCTTGGGCGAGCAGTACTTC.

The chain couples TRBV5-1 to TRBJ1-3, with a weak D call TRBD1 (5 bases). V was trimmed by 0 bases and J by 0 bases, leaving 10 bases between them. Germline assignment: CDR1 SGHRS and CDR2 YFSETQ. This CDR3 spans 16 amino acids. For the CDR3, the DNA is TGCGCCAGCAGCTTGGGAGGGGCGAGCTCTGGAAACACCATATATTTT. Translating gives CASSLGGASSGNTIYF.

This clonotype was detected ten times or more. The chain links TRBV20-1 to TRBJ1-2; possible D gene TRBD1, 6 bases. The germline V gene has CDR1 DFQATT and CDR2 SNEGSKA (reference sequence). Trimming pared 0 bases from V and 3 bases from J, leaving 14 bases between. The CDR3 extends over 15 amino acids. The CDR3 sequence is CSARDKGGLDYGYTF. CDR3 bases: TGCAGTGCTAGAGATAAGGGGGGGCTCGACTATGGCTACACCTTC.

This clonotype was seen many times. This chain joins TRBV5-1 and TRBJ1-1; D remains ambiguous. The V and J ends lost 1 base and 8 bases respectively, with 18 bases between them. The CDR3 is 15 amino acids. Germline loops: CDR1 SGHRS, CDR2 YFSETQ. The CDR3 spells CASSLPLGEAPEAFF. The DNA for the CDR3 is TGCGCCAGCAGCTTGCCACTTGGGGAGGCCCCAGAAGCTTTCTTT. Full variable domain (rest looked up from reference TRBV5-1 and TRBJ1-1): KAGVTQTPRYLIKTRGQQVTLSCSPISGHRSVSWYQQTPGQGLQFLFEYFSETQRNKGNFPGRFSGRQFSNSRSEMNVSTLELGDSALYLCASSLPLGEAPEAFFGQGTRLTVV.

The table lists this clonotype with a count of one. The V and J genes are TRBV12-3 or TRBV12-4 and TRBJ2-2; 8 nucleotides match TRBD1. With 7 bases clipped from V and 7 bases from J, the junction kept 5 bases outside the gene matches. The CDR3 spans 13 residues. The CDR3 loop reads CASTTGEHGELFF. CDR3 in DNA: TGTGCCAGCACGACAGGGGAGCACGGGGAGCTGTTTTTT.

As for this clonotype: The junction does not match germline at one end; this may be a read error. The rearrangement uses TRBV29-1 and TRBJ1-2, with D possibly being TRBD1 (5 bases). The germline gives CDR1 SQVTM, CDR2 ANQGSEA. The CDR3 length is 12 residues. This chain's CDR3 is CSVYEGSLGYNF. CDR3 nucleotide sequence: TGCAGCGTTTACGAGGGGAGTCTTGGCTACAACTTC.

The table lists this clonotype with many counts. This chain joins TRBV20-1 and TRBJ2-7; TRBD2 aligns across 8 bases. The CDR3 totals 14 residues. Germline CDR1 and CDR2: DFQATT and SNEGSKA (reference sequence). The J segment lost 2 bases and the V segment lost 2 bases, leaving 5 bases of the junction unmatched. CDR3 region: CSARSAGGTYEQYF. CDR3 in DNA: TGCAGTGCTAGATCTGCGGGAGGTACCTACGAGCAGTACTTC.

This clonotype occurred many times. The chain uses TRBV29-1 and TRBJ2-7, with 8 nucleotides matching TRBD1. The V gene's germline CDR1 is SQVTM and CDR2 ANQGSEA. With 4 bases clipped from V and 5 bases from J, the junction kept 10 bases outside the gene matches. This CDR3 comprises 14 residues. The CDR3, as DNA: TGCAGCGTTGTTTTCGGGACAGGTCCCCACGAGCAGTACTTC. It codes for CSVVFGTGPHEQYF.

The rearrangement uses TRBV7-6 and TRBJ2-6; D unresolved. The CDR3 loop spans 16 amino acids. The V gene's germline CDR1 is SGHVS and CDR2 FNYEAQ. Trimming stripped 1 base from V and 0 bases from J, with 7 bases between. The CDR3 region has the DNA TGTGCCAGCAGCTTAGAAAGGAGCTCTGGGGCCAACGTCCTGACTTTC. It codes for CASSLERSSGANVLTF.

This clonotype was counted many times. The chain recombines TRBV5-1 with TRBJ1-5; no clear D gene. The CDR3 sequence is 14 residues long. Trimming removed 0 bases from V and 0 bases from J, with 4 bases in between. Germline V gives CDR1 SGHRS, CDR2 YFSETQ. Here the CDR3 reads CASSLVDSNQPQHF. DNA of the CDR3: TGCGCCAGCAGCTTGGTGGATAGCAATCAGCCCCAGCATTTT.

This rearrangement joins TRBV5-1 to TRBJ1-5; D remains unclear. The germline V gene encodes CDR1 SGHRS and CDR2 YFSETQ. Deletions cut 9 bases from V and 3 bases from J, with 13 bases between. The CDR3 spans 13 residues. The CDR3: CAILYHTNQPQHF. As DNA, the CDR3 is TGCGCCATCTTATATCACACCAATCAGCCCCAGCATTTT.

There are many counts of this clonotype. The gene calls are TRBV6-5 and TRBJ2-2; no reliable D call. CDR3 length: 12 residues. Germline CDR1 MNHEY, CDR2 SVGAGI. Trimming cost V 9 bases and J 5 bases, with 10 bases left between them. This chain's CDR3 is CASMSWTGELFF. The CDR3, as DNA: TGTGCCAGTATGTCGTGGACCGGGGAGCTGTTTTTT.

This clonotype was detected a few times. DNA of the CDR3: TGTGCCAGCAGTCCCGGGGGGGGTGGTACAGATACGCAGTATTTT. Translation gives CASSPGGGGTDTQYF. The chain employs TRBV28 and TRBJ2-3; 8 bases map to TRBD2. This CDR3 contains 15 residues. CDR1 is MDHEN, CDR2 SYDVKM, per germline. J gave up 3 bases and V 5 bases, and 7 bases lay outside the gene matches. The full variable domain, rest sourced from reference TRBV28 and TRBJ2-3, is DVKVTQSSRYLVKRTGEKVFLECVQDMDHENMFWYRQDPGLGLRLIYFSYDVKMKEKGDIPEGYSVSREKKERFSLILESASTNQTSMYLCASSPGGGGTDTQYFGPGTRLTVL.

This clonotype was recorded at least ten times. The J gene is TRBJ1-2, the V gene TRBV20-1; D call uncertain. Looked up from germline, CDR1 is DFQATT and CDR2 is SNEGSKA (reference sequence). The CDR3 is 11 amino acids. Between the trimmed V and J ends, which lost 5 bases and 5 bases, there was a span of 9 bases. This chain's CDR3 is CSAWFGYGYTF. Written as DNA, the CDR3 is TGCAGTGCTTGGTTTGGGTATGGCTACACCTTC.

There are a few counts of this clonotype. The CDR3 coding sequence is TGCAGTGCTAGTGGTCATTCGGGGAGATTAGGTAGCGGGAGGGCCTACGAGCAGTACTTC. It specifies CSASGHSGRLGSGRAYEQYF. The V gene is TRBV20-1, the J gene TRBJ2-7, with 11 nucleotides matching TRBD2. J lost 2 bases, V lost 3 bases, and 21 bases had no gene match. Germline V gene lookup returns CDR1 DFQATT and CDR2 SNEGSKA (reference sequence). The CDR3 runs 20 residues.

This clonotype was picked up a small number of times. V is TRBV7-6 and J is TRBJ2-1; 7 nucleotides align to TRBD2. The J segment lost 0 bases and the V segment lost 1 base, leaving 12 bases of the junction unmatched. The CDR3 spans 19 residues. Germline loops: CDR1 SGHVS, CDR2 FNYEAQ. CDR3 amino acids: CASSLVWGGIADSYNEQFF. The CDR3 region has the DNA TGTGCCAGCAGCTTAGTCTGGGGGGGTATTGCGGACTCCTACAATGAGCAGTTCTTC. The full variable domain, rest sourced from reference TRBV7-6 and TRBJ2-1, is GAGVSQSPRYKVTKRGQDVALRCDPISGHVSLYWYRQALGQGPEFLTYFNYEAQQDKSGLPNDRFSAERPEGSISTLTIQRTEQRDSAMYRCASSLVWGGIADSYNEQFFGPGTRLTVL.

This clonotype was detected ten times or more. The chain uses TRBV20-1 and TRBJ2-1; TRBD2 aligns across 9 bases. This CDR3 is built from 17 residues. Trimming removed 0 bases from V and 4 bases from J; junction bases left unmatched: 10. CDR1 DFQATT and CDR2 SNEGSKA come from the germline V gene (reference sequence). Here the CDR3 DNA reads TGCAGTGCTAGAGATTTGGATCGGACTAGCGCTTACAATGAGCAGTTCTTC. This encodes CSARDLDRTSAYNEQFF.

The V and J genes are TRBV7-2 and TRBJ2-1, with D possibly TRBD1 on 6 matching bases. Trimming removed 6 bases at V and 12 bases at J, with 12 bases between. This CDR3 has 11 amino acids. CDR1 and CDR2 from the germline V gene are SGHTA and FQGNSA. This CDR3 reads CASRTGLWQFF. The CDR3 DNA follows: TGTGCCAGCAGGACAGGATTATGGCAGTTCTTC. The full variable domain, with the rest looked up from reference TRBV7-2 and TRBJ2-1, is GAGVSQSPSNKVTEKGKDVELRCDPISGHTALYWYRQSLGQGLEFLIYFQGNSAPDKSGLPSDRFSAERTGGSVSTLTIQRTQQEDSAVYLCASRTGLWQFFGPGTRLTVL.